What follows are 2 T cell receptor beta chains derived from one specimen sequenced in a study of CD8 T cells in ankylosing spondylitis. TCRdb reprocessed the 5' RACE reads via MiXCR and lists one record per CDR3 protein. The sample lists under 400,000 distinct CDR3 sequences, 11% occurring once. The sequenced sample was blood, either unsorted or a sorted T cell fraction (not recorded which). These receptors originate from a female donor with ankylosing spondylitis or in good health (not recorded which).

The gene calls are TRBV9 and TRBJ2-3, with 12 bases aligning to TRBD2. V lost 0 bases, J lost 4 bases, and 3 bases stayed unmatched. Germline CDR1 SGDLS, CDR2 YYNGEE. The CDR3 loop spans 16 amino acids. The CDR3 bases are TGTGCCAGCAGCGTAGGCCCTAGCGGGGGGGCAGATACGCAGTATTTT. It yields the protein CASSVGPSGGADTQYF.

This clonotype has at least ten counts. This chain uses TRBV5-1 with TRBJ2-1; possibly TRBD1 for D (6 bases). The CDR3 length is 16 residues. The V and J ends lost 4 bases and 4 bases respectively, with 18 bases between them. Germline-derived CDR1 and CDR2 are SGHRS and YFSETQ. For the CDR3, the DNA is TGCGCCAGCAGCGGGGGCCTTCCTCCATATTACAATGAGCAGTTCTTC. Translating gives CASSGGLPPYYNEQFF.